Presented here are 9 T cell receptor beta chains from one specimen sequenced in a study of cytomegalovirus exposure and HLA in healthy donors. The PCR was carried out with 60 Vbeta primers and 13 Jbeta primers. The method was immunoSEQ multiplex PCR; TCRdb's version includes in-frame clones alone and lacks a portion of them. The table includes 170,000 or so clones, 77% detected once. Sequencing was done on a sample of PBMCs. The source is a woman aged 25-40 years in good health and CMV-seropositive.

This sequence joins TRBV5-8 and TRBJ2-3, with D tentatively TRBD1 (6 bases). The V end was cut by 4 bases, the J end by 3 bases, with 21 bases between. The CDR3 loop spans 17 amino acids. Germline CDR1 reads SGHTS; CDR2 reads YDEGEE. The CDR3: CASSPRQGPVGTDTQYF. As DNA, the CDR3 is TGTGCCAGCAGCCCGCGGCAGGGGCCGGTTGGGACAGATACGCAGTATTTT.

The genes are TRBV28 and TRBJ2-5, with D perhaps TRBD1 (5 bases). Germline CDR1 is MDHEN and CDR2 is SYDVKM. Trimming shortened V by 0 bases and J by 1 base, and 9 bases separated the two germline ends. This CDR3 has 15 residues. The CDR3 region is CASSLWRQPQETQYF. The CDR3 coding sequence is TGTGCCAGCAGTTTATGGAGACAGCCCCAAGAGACCCAGTACTTC.

This chain connects TRBV21-1 to TRBJ1-5; the DNA was not compared with TRBD1, the D call given in the table. TRBV21-1 is an annotated pseudogene. The CDR3 extends over 17 amino acids. The CDR3 sequence: CASSKGGQGYSNQPQHF. The CDR3 DNA is TGTGCCAGCAGCAAAGGGGGACAGGGCTATAGCAATCAGCCCCAGCATTTT.

The J gene is TRBJ1-4, the V gene TRBV28; the match to TRBD1 covers 8 bases. The J segment lost 9 bases and the V segment lost 10 bases, leaving 10 bases of the junction unmatched. Looked up from germline, CDR1 is MDHEN and CDR2 is SYDVKM. There are 13 residues in the CDR3. The CDR3 region is CATRQGFGKKLFF. For the CDR3, the DNA is TGTGCCACCCGACAGGGGTTCGGGAAAAAACTGTTTTTT.

In regard to this clone: One junction end does not reproduce the germline sequence, and a read error may be involved. This rearrangement joins TRBV10-3 to TRBJ2-6, with D perhaps TRBD1 (5 bases). The CDR3 extends over 16 amino acids. CDR1 and CDR2 from the germline V gene are ENHRY and SYGVKD. CDR3 bases: TGTGCCATCAGTGAGAGGGGAATCCCTGGGGCCAACGTCCTGACCTTC. Protein sequence: CAISERGIPGANVLTF.

The gene calls are TRBV6-1 and TRBJ2-3; TRBD2 is a possible D gene (7 bases). The CDR3 sequence is 16 residues long. V was trimmed by 4 bases and J by 4 bases, leaving 18 bases between them. Germline CDR1 reads MNHNS; CDR2 reads SASEGT. CDR3 nucleotide sequence: TGTGCCAGCAGTGCAAGGGGGAGGGCCATCGCAGATACGCAGTATTTT. Its translation is CASSARGRAIADTQYF.

V gene TRBV4-1 combines with J gene TRBJ2-7, with a tentative D call TRBD2 (5 bases). V lost 4 bases to trimming and J lost 4 bases, with 11 bases between them. Germline V CDR1 and CDR2: MGHRA, YSYEKL. The length of the CDR3 is 13 residues. The CDR3 DNA follows: TGCGCCAGCAGCCGGCCCAGCGGTTACGAGCAGTACTTC. This codes for CASSRPSGYEQYF.

About this clone: A read error may produce the germline difference seen at one junction end. The chain links TRBV5-4 to TRBJ2-5; 9 bases line up with TRBD1. CDR1 is SGHNT and CDR2 is YYREEE in the germline V gene (reference sequence). This CDR3 spans 16 amino acids. CDR3: CASSLGGGTGTPPVHF. The CDR3 coding sequence is TGTGCCAGCAGCTTGGGGGGCGGGACAGGGACTCCCCCCGTGCACTTC.

The chain uses TRBV6-5 and TRBJ2-2, with 9 bases identical to TRBD1. The CDR3 is 15 amino acids. The J segment lost 4 bases and the V segment lost 7 bases, leaving 7 bases of the junction unmatched. Germline V gives CDR1 MNHEY, CDR2 SVGAGI. The DNA for the CDR3 is TGTGCCAGCACCCTCGACAGGGGGGTCACCGGGGAGCTGTTTTTT. Encoded protein: CASTLDRGVTGELFF.